This TCR beta chain was identified during a study of early T cells in non-severe SARS-CoV-2 infection. The junction had 12 bases not matched to a gene; V was cut back by 8 bases and J by 1 base. Germline V CDR1 and CDR2: MNHNS, SASEGT. The length of the CDR3 is 16 residues. Each single cDNA molecule received a unique molecular identifier. TCRdb ran MiXCR on the 5' RACE reads and lists one entry per CDR3 protein. The sample has about 62,000 distinct CDR3 sequences, less than 10% seen once. V gene TRBV6-1 combines with J gene TRBJ2-3; the match to TRBD1 covers 7 bases. Sequencing was done on a sample of whole blood. The source is an adult who was a healthcare worker with PCR-confirmed SARS-CoV-2 infection or an uninfected control (not recorded which). The chain's CDR3 is CASGLRSGTGTDTQYF. DNA for the CDR3: TGTGCCAGCGGACTTAGGTCCGGGACAGGCACAGATACGCAGTATTTT.